The rows below give T cell receptor beta chains drawn from one sample of a study of identical twins. MiXCR, run by TCRdb on the 5' RACE reads, gives a single entry per CDR3 protein. This table holds approximately 240,000 distinct CDR3 sequences, 11% to 15% found once. Material: memory (CD45RO+) T cells sorted from blood. The receptors originated from a woman aged 18-29 years in good health. The CDR3 runs from the conserved cysteine through the conserved F or W. D genes are given only for firm matches. A row's size may be missing; if present it is once, few, many or a size class.

abundance,d_gene,j_gene,v_gene,CDR3aa,CDR3nt
many,TRBD1,TRBJ2-3,TRBV5-1,CASSPRTGPPDTQYF,TGCGCCAGCAGCCCCCGGACAGGGCCTCCGGATACGCAGTATTTT
few,TRBD1,TRBJ2-4,TRBV11-2,CASSFTGEWRNIQYF,TGTGCCAGCAGCTTCACAGGGGAGTGGAGAAACATTCAGTACTTC
.,TRBD2,TRBJ2-3,TRBV4-3,CASSQELGLEQYF,TGCGCCAGCAGCCAAGAGTTGGGACTAGAGCAGTATTTT
.,.,TRBJ1-1,TRBV19,CASRIVNGDTEAFF,TGTGCCAGTAGAATTGTGAACGGCGACACTGAAGCTTTCTTT
few,TRBD2,TRBJ2-1,TRBV18,CASSPNLAGEDDEQFF,TGTGCCAGCTCACCAAACCTGGCGGGAGAGGACGATGAGCAGTTCTTC
.,.,TRBJ2-5,TRBV20-1,CSARDILVLQETQYF,TGCAGTGCTAGAGATATACTAGTACTCCAAGAGACCCAGTACTTC
few,TRBD2,TRBJ2-1,TRBV18,CASSPMTSGISISNEQFF,TGTGCCAGCTCACCCATGACTAGCGGGATAAGTATTTCTAATGAGCAGTTCTTC
few,.,TRBJ2-1,TRBV18,CASSRDSVYNEQFF,TGTGCCAGCTCACGGGATAGCGTCTACAATGAGCAGTTCTTC
.,.,TRBJ2-3,TRBV7-3,CASSETGLGDTQYF,TGTGCCAGCAGCGAGACAGGTCTCGGGGATACGCAGTATTTT
few,TRBD2,TRBJ2-2,TRBV10-3,CAISWTSSGTGELFF,TGTGCCATCAGCTGGACTAGCTCAGGCACCGGGGAGCTGTTTTTT
.,TRBD2,TRBJ2-1,TRBV5-1,CASSMSGGALSYNEQFF,TGCGCCAGCAGCATGAGCGGGGGGGCCCTATCCTACAATGAGCAGTTCTTC
few,TRBD1,TRBJ2-7,TRBV7-8,CASSGQGASYEQYF,TGTGCCAGCAGTGGACAGGGGGCCTCCTACGAGCAGTACTTC
.,TRBD2,TRBJ2-7,TRBV5-1,CASSDKATSGGYEQYF,TGCGCCAGCAGCGATAAGGCGACTAGCGGGGGGTACGAGCAGTACTTC
few,TRBD1,TRBJ1-6,TRBV18,CASSEDRGQNSPLHF,TGTGCCAGCTCCGAAGACAGGGGACAGAATTCACCCCTCCACTTT
.,TRBD1,TRBJ1-1,TRBV10-3,CAISQEQGKGVEAFF,TGTGCCATCAGTCAAGAACAGGGGAAGGGCGTAGAAGCTTTCTTT
.,.,TRBJ2-3,TRBV20-1,CSAFSNSGLQYF,TGCAGTGCTTTTTCAAACTCCGGCCTGCAGTATTTT
few,TRBD1,TRBJ1-2,TRBV5-6,CASQRRQGLHGYTF,TGTGCCAGCCAGCGACGACAGGGATTGCATGGCTACACCTTC
few,.,TRBJ2-5,TRBV10-3,CAISEGTAKETQYF,TGTGCCATCAGTGAAGGGACGGCGAAGGAGACCCAGTACTTC
many,.,TRBJ1-2,TRBV12-3/TRBV12-4,CASSPLRNGYTF,TGTGCCAGCAGTCCTCTTAGGAATGGCTACACCTTC
few,.,TRBJ2-7,TRBV7-2,CASSLKSRYEQYF,TGTGCCAGCAGCTTAAAGTCGAGGTACGAGCAGTACTTC
few,.,TRBJ1-2,TRBV27,CASSRGGVHYGYTF,TGTGCCAGCTCCCGAGGAGGGGTCCATTATGGCTACACCTTC
few,.,TRBJ2-3,TRBV12-3/TRBV12-4,CASSLGLPRTDTQYF,TGTGCCAGCAGTTTAGGACTACCTCGCACAGATACGCAGTATTTT
.,.,TRBJ2-7,TRBV21-1,CASSKGRWPSYEQYF,TGTGCCAGCAGCAAAGGTCGCTGGCCCTCCTACGAGCAGTACTTC
once,.,TRBJ2-1,TRBV30,CAWAAFLEQFF,TGTGCCTGGGCCGCCTTCCTTGAGCAGTTCTTC
few,.,TRBJ2-1,TRBV7-2,CASSLESLQFF,TGTGCCAGCAGCTTAGAGAGTTTACAGTTCTTC
.,.,TRBJ2-2,TRBV9,CASSVALLTGELFF,TGTGCCAGCAGCGTAGCCCTTCTAACCGGGGAGCTGTTTTTT
few,TRBD1,TRBJ2-7,TRBV6-1,CASSRSPGQPEQYF,TGTGCCAGCAGTCGATCCCCGGGACAGCCCGAGCAGTACTTC
few,.,TRBJ1-1,TRBV20-1,CSASGRSWGTEAFF,TGCAGTGCTAGCGGTCGAAGTTGGGGGACTGAAGCTTTCTTT
.,TRBD1,TRBJ1-6,TRBV25-1,CASSATTGVDSPLHF,TGTGCCAGCAGTGCCACGACAGGGGTCGACTCACCCCTCCACTTT
.,TRBD1,TRBJ2-1,TRBV20-1,CSARDPKGQGREQFF,TGCAGTGCTAGAGATCCGAAGGGACAGGGGCGTGAGCAGTTCTTC
.,TRBD2,TRBJ2-5,TRBV9,CASSVVGGGARAAQYF,TGTGCCAGCAGCGTAGTTGGCGGGGGGGCCAGGGCGGCCCAGTACTTC
.,TRBD2,TRBJ2-1,TRBV7-3,CASSLTAGGRGEQFF,TGTGCCAGCAGCTTAACAGCGGGGGGCCGGGGGGAGCAGTTCTTC
.,TRBD1,TRBJ1-2,TRBV28,CASSAPGQGGGYTF,TGTGCCAGCAGTGCCCCGGGACAGGGTGGTGGCTACACCTTC
.,TRBD2,TRBJ2-2,TRBV11-2,CASSFPGTRGNTGELFF,TGTGCCAGCAGCTTTCCCGGGACTAGGGGGAACACCGGGGAGCTGTTTTTT
few,TRBD1,TRBJ1-3,TRBV30,CAWGQGFTGNTIYF,TGTGCCTGGGGACAGGGATTTACTGGAAACACCATATATTTT
many,.,TRBJ1-3,TRBV5-5,CASSPVSGDSGNTIYF,TGTGCCAGCAGCCCGGTCTCAGGGGACTCTGGAAACACCATATATTTT
.,.,TRBJ2-2,TRBV10-1,CASSVSRGVTGELFF,TGCGCCAGCAGTGTTTCCAGGGGGGTCACCGGGGAGCTGTTTTTT
few,TRBD2,TRBJ2-1,TRBV3-1,CASSQGRAGEQFF,TGTGCCAGCAGCCAAGGAAGAGCGGGGGAGCAGTTCTTC
few,TRBD1,TRBJ1-4,TRBV7-2,CASSYNRGRGEKLFF,TGTGCCAGCAGCTACAACAGGGGGCGCGGTGAAAAACTGTTTTTT
few,.,TRBJ1-4,TRBV9,CASSLGSGEKLFF,TGTGCCAGCAGCCTAGGGTCAGGGGAAAAACTGTTTTTT
.,TRBD1,TRBJ2-7,TRBV12-5,CASGLQGVGQYF,TGTGCTAGTGGCTTACAGGGGGTAGGGCAGTACTTC
.,.,TRBJ2-7,TRBV7-9,CASSHAEGNEQYF,TGTGCCAGCAGCCACGCGGAGGGTAACGAGCAGTACTTC
.,TRBD2,TRBJ2-5,TRBV30,CAWISKRELAQETQYF,TGTGCCTGGATATCCAAGCGGGAGCTGGCCCAAGAGACCCAGTACTTC
.,TRBD2,TRBJ2-3,TRBV20-1,CSAVPLAGRPDTQYF,TGCAGTGCCGTCCCACTAGCGGGACGACCAGATACGCAGTATTTT
.,TRBD2,TRBJ2-2,TRBV11-3,CASSLGLVTSGTGELFF,TGTGCCAGCAGCTTAGGATTGGTGACTAGCGGAACCGGGGAGCTGTTTTTT
.,.,TRBJ1-4,TRBV4-2,CASSQGTAGEKLFF,TGTGCCAGCAGCCAAGGGACAGCCGGAGAAAAACTGTTTTTT
few,.,TRBJ1-2,TRBV11-2,CASSLGTRPQGYTF,TGTGCCAGCAGCTTAGGGACCAGACCCCAAGGCTACACCTTC
many,.,TRBJ1-2,TRBV6-1,CASRRQTTDVGYTF,TGTGCCAGCAGAAGACAGACAACAGATGTCGGCTACACCTTC
many,.,TRBJ1-2,TRBV3-1,CASSQEGSGVYGYTF,TGTGCCAGCAGCCAAGAAGGCTCAGGAGTCTATGGCTACACCTTC
many,.,TRBJ2-7,TRBV4-2,CASSPELGRNYEQYF,TGTGCCAGCAGTCCCGAATTAGGTAGAAACTACGAGCAGTACTTC
.,.,TRBJ1-1,TRBV30,CAWSTQGNTEAFF,TGTGCCTGGAGTACGCAGGGGAACACTGAAGCTTTCTTT
few,.,TRBJ1-1,TRBV20-1,CSAQLQGTTEAFF,TGCAGTGCGCAACTACAGGGTACTACTGAAGCTTTCTTT
few,TRBD1,TRBJ2-6,TRBV10-3,CAIAPGQVASSGANVLTF,TGTGCCATAGCCCCGGGACAGGTTGCCAGCTCTGGGGCCAACGTCCTGACTTTC
.,.,TRBJ2-1,TRBV25-1,CASSENYNEQFF,TGTGCCAGCAGTGAAAATTACAATGAGCAGTTCTTC
few,.,TRBJ2-5,TRBV7-6,CASSYDQETQYF,TGTGCCAGCAGCTACGACCAAGAGACCCAGTACTTC
.,.,TRBJ2-2,TRBV5-1,CASSLVGGSTGELFF,TGCGCCAGCAGCTTGGTGGGTGGAAGCACCGGGGAGCTGTTTTTT
many,.,TRBJ2-3,TRBV7-6,CASSPEAADTQYF,TGTGCCAGCAGCCCCGAAGCGGCAGATACGCAGTATTTT